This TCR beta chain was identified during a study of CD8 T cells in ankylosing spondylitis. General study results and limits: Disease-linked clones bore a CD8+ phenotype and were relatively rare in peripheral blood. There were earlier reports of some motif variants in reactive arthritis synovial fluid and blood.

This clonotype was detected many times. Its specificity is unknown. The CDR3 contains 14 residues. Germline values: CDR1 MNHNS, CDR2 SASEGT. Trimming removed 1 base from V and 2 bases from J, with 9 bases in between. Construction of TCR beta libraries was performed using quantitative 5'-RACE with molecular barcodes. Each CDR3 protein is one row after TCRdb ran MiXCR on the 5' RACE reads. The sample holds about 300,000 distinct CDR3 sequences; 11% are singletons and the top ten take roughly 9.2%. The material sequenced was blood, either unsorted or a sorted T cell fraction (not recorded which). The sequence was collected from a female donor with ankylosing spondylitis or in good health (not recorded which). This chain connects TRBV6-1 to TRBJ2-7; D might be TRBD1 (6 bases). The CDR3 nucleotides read TGTGCCAGCAGTGAAGACAGGGCGACCTACGAGCAGTACTTC. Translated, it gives CASSEDRATYEQYF.